These T cell receptor beta chains were read from a single sample in a study of T-cell memory formation after mild COVID-19. TCRdb itself ran the 5' RACE reads through MiXCR, one entry per CDR3 protein. The top ten clones hold 27% of a sample with roughly 110,000 distinct CDR3 sequences, 9.5% to 15% of them seen once. The sequenced material came from PBMCs or a T cell subset sorted from them (not recorded which). These receptor sequences come from an adult woman who had mild COVID-19 (a few samples of this study predate the infection). Cell type and time point are not known. Each CDR3 is given with its conserved first and last residue. The order of the fields is D gene, J gene, clone size, CDR3 length, V gene, CDR3 protein, CDR3 DNA. The D gene is left open where the match is weak. Some rows mark clone size as missing; the rest say once, few, many or name a class of expanded clone.

TRBD2 TRBJ2-2 many 15 TRBV20-1 CSASGTSGDTGELFF TGCAGTGCTTCCGGGACTAGCGGGGACACCGGGGAGCTGTTTTTT
. TRBJ2-1 few 11 TRBV25-1 CASWTSGEQFF TGTGCCAGCTGGACGTCTGGGGAGCAGTTCTTC
. TRBJ2-1 many 15 TRBV7-9 CASSLWRQLNNEQFF TGTGCCAGCAGCTTATGGCGACAGCTCAACAATGAGCAGTTCTTC
TRBD1 TRBJ2-1 few 14 TRBV7-9 CASSPTGRDNEQFF TGTGCCAGCAGCCCGACAGGGCGGGACAATGAGCAGTTCTTC
. TRBJ1-1 . 13 TRBV5-1 CASSLGQGNEAFF TGCGCCAGCAGCTTGGGGCAGGGGAATGAAGCTTTCTTT
TRBD2 TRBJ2-3 . 17 TRBV20-1 CSARDWLGQRESDTQYF TGCAGTGCTAGAGATTGGTTAGGGCAGCGGGAATCAGATACGCAGTATTTT
. TRBJ2-3 . 14 TRBV12-3/TRBV12-4 CASSRRDTTDTQYF TGTGCCAGCAGTCGCCGGGATACTACAGATACGCAGTATTTT
. TRBJ2-2 . 17 TRBV27 CASSTLWRGANTGELFF TGTGCCAGCAGTACTCTATGGAGAGGAGCGAACACCGGGGAGCTGTTTTTT
TRBD2 TRBJ2-1 few 16 TRBV20-1 CSADPLAGGSYNEQFF TGCAGTGCTGACCCCCTAGCGGGAGGCTCCTACAATGAGCAGTTCTTC
. TRBJ2-1 . 15 TRBV24-1 CATKGEGGNYNEQFF TGTGCCACCAAGGGGGAGGGCGGAAACTACAATGAGCAGTTCTTC
. TRBJ1-1 . 14 TRBV7-9 CASSRSWGETEAFF TGTGCCAGCAGCCGCTCATGGGGGGAGACTGAAGCTTTCTTT
. TRBJ2-1 few 17 TRBV20-1 CSARDGEGRWTYNEQFF TGCAGTGCTAGAGATGGGGAAGGGCGGTGGACCTACAATGAGCAGTTCTTC
. TRBJ1-5 . 16 TRBV7-2 CASSLAGPLERPPQHF TGTGCCAGCAGCTTAGCGGGACCGCTGGAGAGGCCGCCCCAGCATTTT
. TRBJ1-1 few 15 TRBV6-2/TRBV6-3 CASTLIGAGDTEAFF TGTGCCAGCACGCTCATTGGAGCGGGGGACACTGAAGCTTTCTTT
. TRBJ2-2 few 14 TRBV27 CASSYGGITGELFF TGTGCCAGCAGTTACGGGGGAATCACCGGGGAGCTGTTTTTT
. TRBJ1-5 . 13 TRBV12-3/TRBV12-4 CASSLMSNQPQHF TGTGCCAGCAGTTTAATGAGCAATCAGCCCCAGCATTTT
. TRBJ2-3 . 16 TRBV5-1 CASTRGQVTGTDTQYF TGCGCCAGCACCCGCGGCCAGGTGACAGGCACAGATACGCAGTATTTT
. TRBJ2-2 . 17 TRBV6-5 CASSLLRTEANTGELFF TGTGCCAGCAGCCTCTTAAGGACGGAGGCGAACACCGGGGAGCTGTTTTTT
. TRBJ2-7 many 14 TRBV5-1 CASSSSVGSYEQYF TGCGCCAGCAGCTCTAGCGTTGGATCCTACGAGCAGTACTTC
TRBD2 TRBJ2-3 few 17 TRBV6-5 CASSYSLVTGTSGIRYF TGTGCCAGCAGTTACTCGTTGGTAACCGGGACTAGCGGGATTAGGTATTTT
. TRBJ2-7 few 15 TRBV5-1 CASSKPGDNLYEQYF TGCGCCAGCAGCAAACCCGGGGACAACCTCTACGAGCAGTACTTC
. TRBJ2-7 medium-sized 11 TRBV7-8 CASSSDYEQYF TGTGCCAGCAGTTCAGACTACGAGCAGTACTTC
. TRBJ2-7 . 10 TRBV20-1 CSARDSEQYF TGCAGTGCTAGGGACAGCGAGCAGTACTTC
. TRBJ1-2 . 14 TRBV7-9 CASSVPSRNYGYTF TGTGCCAGCAGCGTTCCTAGCAGAAACTATGGCTACACCTTC
TRBD2 TRBJ2-6 . 15 TRBV12-3/TRBV12-4 CASSGGEAGANVLTF TGTGCCAGCAGCGGGGGGGAGGCTGGGGCCAACGTCCTGACTTTC
TRBD2 TRBJ2-1 . 18 TRBV30 CAWSARVLAVESYNEQFF TGTGCCTGGAGTGCCCGGGTACTAGCGGTAGAATCCTACAATGAGCAGTTCTTC
. TRBJ1-1 many 15 TRBV18 CASSPPWGMNTEAFF TGTGCCAGCTCACCACCCTGGGGCATGAACACTGAAGCTTTCTTT
. TRBJ2-7 few 14 TRBV9 CASSVGKHSYEQYF TGTGCCAGCAGCGTAGGCAAGCACTCCTACGAGCAGTACTTC
TRBD1 TRBJ1-4 . 14 TRBV2 CASRETGPLEKLFF TGTGCCAGCAGGGAGACAGGGCCACTTGAAAAACTGTTTTTT
. TRBJ2-1 many 15 TRBV19 CASSPEGRTYNEQFF TGTGCCAGTAGTCCAGAGGGACGGACCTACAATGAGCAGTTCTTC
. TRBJ1-1 few 15 TRBV5-6 CASSLTFGGGTEAFF TGTGCCAGCAGCTTGACCTTCGGAGGGGGCACTGAAGCTTTCTTT
TRBD1 TRBJ1-2 few 12 TRBV6-2/TRBV6-3 CASRGTGNGYTF TGTGCCAGCAGAGGGACAGGGAATGGCTACACCTTC
TRBD2 TRBJ2-7 . 16 TRBV12-3/TRBV12-4 CASSPLQTSGSYEQYF TGTGCCAGCAGCCCCCTCCAGACTAGCGGCTCCTACGAGCAGTACTTC
. TRBJ2-7 . 13 TRBV10-2 CASSAGGPYEQYF TGCGCCAGCAGTGCCGGGGGGCCCTACGAGCAGTACTTC
TRBD1 TRBJ1-1 . 17 TRBV2 CASSAETGPYMNTEAFF TGTGCCAGCAGTGCCGAGACAGGGCCGTATATGAACACTGAAGCTTTCTTT
TRBD1 TRBJ2-7 few 16 TRBV7-9 CASSPNPGTGVWEQYF TGTGCCAGCAGTCCTAACCCCGGGACAGGGGTGTGGGAGCAGTACTTC
. TRBJ2-3 few 16 TRBV5-4 CASSSRFDTGTDTQYF TGTGCCAGCAGTTCGCGGTTTGATACTGGCACAGATACGCAGTATTTT
. TRBJ1-1 many 13 TRBV7-3 CASSYRFDTEAFF TGTGCCAGCAGCTATCGGTTCGACACTGAAGCTTTCTTT
TRBD2 TRBJ2-5 many 19 TRBV19 CASSIVLLGTSGSGETQYF TGTGCCAGTAGTATAGTACTCTTGGGGACTAGCGGGAGTGGAGAGACCCAGTACTTC
TRBD2 TRBJ2-1 . 16 TRBV7-9 CASSLAYGLGYNEQFF TGTGCCAGCAGCTTAGCGTACGGACTAGGCTACAATGAGCAGTTCTTC
. TRBJ1-1 many 13 TRBV7-3 CASSPTGNTEAFF TGTGCCAGCTCACCTACAGGGAACACTGAAGCTTTCTTT